A selection of T cell receptor beta chains follows, all from one sample in a study of Graves' ophthalmopathy and Graves' hyperthyroidism. In TCRdb, the multiplex PCR reads were re-called with MiXCR into one record per CDR3 protein. Altogether some 750,000 distinct CDR3 sequences are present, 40% being singletons, with the ten largest covering approximately 46%. The sequencing sample was made of peripheral blood. Source of these receptors: an adult man with Graves' ophthalmopathy. Both conserved end residues are part of each CDR3. The D gene is left open where the match is weak. Expanded clones get a size class; other rows say once, few or many, or leave the size out.

>TRBV2|few|TRBJ2-7|TRBD1
CASSTQDRGYEQYF
TGTGCCAGCAGTACACAAGACAGGGGGTACGAGCAGTACTTC
>TRBV20-1|-|TRBJ2-5|-
CSARQTTQETQYF
TGCAGTGCTAGACAGACGACCCAAGAGACCCAGTACTTC
>TRBV7-2|many|TRBJ2-5|-
CASSLVRGMETQYF
TGTGCCAGCAGCTTAGTGAGAGGGATGGAGACCCAGTACTTC
>TRBV5-6|-|TRBJ2-6|-
CASSSLTVSGANVLTF
TGTGCCAGCAGCTCCCTGACGGTCTCTGGGGCCAACGTCCTGACTTTC
>TRBV20-1|-|TRBJ1-2|-
CSANKDSYYGYTF
TGCAGTGCCAACAAGGACAGCTACTATGGCTACACCTTC
>TRBV2|-|TRBJ1-4|-
CASSGTSGRATANEKLFF
TGTGCCAGCAGTGGGACTAGCGGGAGGGCCACGGCTAATGAAAAACTGTTTTTT
>TRBV2|once|TRBJ1-5|-
CASMPDCYQPQHF
TGTGCCAGCATGCCGGACTGTTATCAGCCCCAGCATTTT
>TRBV9|-|TRBJ2-7|-
CASSVISRAYEQYF
TGTGCCAGCAGCGTAATATCCCGCGCCTACGAGCAGTACTTC
>TRBV19|few|TRBJ1-1|-
CATLPQTGSTEAFF
TGTGCCACTCTTCCCCAAACAGGGAGCACTGAAGCTTTCTTT
>TRBV10-3|-|TRBJ2-5|-
CASSSHGRRETQYF
TGTGCCAGCAGCTCTCACGGGAGACGGGAGACCCAGTACTTC
>TRBV24-1|-|TRBJ2-3|TRBD1
CATSDAWDREADTQYF
TGTGCCACCAGTGACGCCTGGGACAGGGAGGCAGATACGCAGTATTTT
>TRBV6-5|few|TRBJ1-4|-
CASSYSTRNEKLFF
TGTGCCAGCAGTTACTCGACCCGGAATGAAAAACTGTTTTTT
>TRBV7-9|-|TRBJ2-7|-
CASSPQDGSYEQYF
TGTGCCAGCAGCCCACAGGACGGCTCCTACGAGCAGTACTTC
>TRBV7-8|many|TRBJ2-7|TRBD2
CASSASLAGGPYEQYF
TGTGCCAGCAGCGCCTCACTAGCGGGGGGGCCCTACGAGCAGTACTTC
>TRBV11-2|few|TRBJ1-5|TRBD1
CASSPDRVAQPQHF
TGTGCCAGCAGCCCGGACAGGGTGGCTCAGCCCCAGCATTTT
>TRBV25-1|-|TRBJ1-6|-
CASSQGGGYNSPLHF
TGTGCCAGCAGCCAAGGGGGTGGCTATAATTCACCCCTCCACTTT
>TRBV29-1|many|TRBJ1-2|-
CSVEIPANYGYTF
TGCAGCGTTGAAATCCCAGCTAACTATGGCTACACCTTC
>TRBV10-3|-|TRBJ1-4|-
CAISAANEKLFF
TGTGCCATCAGTGCGGCTAATGAAAAACTGTTTTTT
>TRBV9|many|TRBJ2-7|-
CASSEGPLSEQYF
TGTGCCAGCAGCGAAGGGCCTTTATCCGAGCAGTACTTC
>TRBV10-3|few|TRBJ2-1|-
CAISVLEGFEQFF
TGTGCCATCAGTGTACTAGAGGGCTTTGAGCAGTTCTTC
>TRBV27|-|TRBJ2-5|-
CASSRPVETQYF
TGTGCCAGCAGCCGGCCCGTAGAGACCCAGTACTTC
>TRBV9|many|TRBJ1-4|-
CASSRPGVNEKLFF
TGTGCCAGCAGCCGCCCAGGGGTGAATGAAAAACTGTTTTTT
>TRBV10-3|many|TRBJ2-7|-
CAIRNEREQYF
TGTGCCATCAGGAACGAGAGGGAGCAGTACTTC
>TRBV7-8|-|TRBJ2-2|-
CASSLQGPTGELFF
TGTGCCAGCAGCTTACAGGGCCCAACCGGGGAGCTGTTTTTT
>TRBV25-1|-|TRBJ1-1|-
CVSSDSGVGEAFF
TGTGTCAGCAGTGATAGTGGGGTCGGTGAAGCTTTCTTT
>TRBV9|-|TRBJ2-7|TRBD2
CASSPSGSSSYEQYF
TGTGCCAGCAGCCCTAGCGGGAGCTCCTCCTACGAGCAGTACTTC
>TRBV19|few|TRBJ1-5|TRBD1
CASSIGTGIPQPQHF
TGTGCCAGTAGTATAGGGACAGGGATACCGCAGCCCCAGCATTTT
>TRBV5-1|many|TRBJ1-1|-
CASSEDGYLNTEAFF
TGCGCCAGCAGCGAAGACGGATACTTGAACACTGAAGCTTTCTTT
>TRBV7-2|-|TRBJ2-5|-
CASSVVGGGASNQPQYF
TGTGCCAGCAGCGTCGTAGGAGGGGGGGCGAGCAATCAGCCCCAGTACTTC
>TRBV24-1|-|TRBJ1-5|-
CASTMGRTNQPQHF
TGTGCCAGCACAATGGGACGGACAAATCAGCCCCAGCATTTT
>TRBV29-1|once|TRBJ1-2|TRBD1
CSVVRGGQGDYGYTF
TGCAGCGTCGTTCGGGGGGGACAGGGGGACTATGGCTACACCTTC
>TRBV10-3|-|TRBJ1-1|-
CASIEMNTEAFF
TGTGCCAGCATTGAGATGAACACTGAAGCTTTCTTT
>TRBV11-1|once|TRBJ1-6|-
CASSAGGVGYRSSPLHF
TGTGCCAGCAGTGCTGGTGGAGTGGGCTATCGGAGTTCACCCCTCCACTTT
>TRBV10-3|-|TRBJ1-4|TRBD1
CAIRDRDRGGNEKLFF
TGTGCCATCAGGGACCGGGACAGGGGAGGGAATGAAAAACTGTTTTTT
>TRBV7-9|many|TRBJ2-7|TRBD2
CASSLAGTSYEQYF
TGTGCCAGCAGCTTAGCCGGGACTAGCTACGAGCAGTACTTC
>TRBV9|many|TRBJ1-1|-
CASSVRPGNTEAFF
TGTGCCAGCAGCGTACGTCCGGGGAACACTGAAGCTTTCTTT
>TRBV25-1|-|TRBJ2-2|-
CANVAGRSGELFF
TGTGCCAACGTTGCGGGGCGAAGCGGGGAGCTGTTTTTT
>TRBV10-3|many|TRBJ1-1|-
CAISEGTQNTEAFF
TGTGCCATCAGTGAGGGGACACAAAACACTGAAGCTTTCTTT
>TRBV29-1|many|TRBJ1-1|-
CSVEALERRGRNTEAFF
TGCAGCGTTGAAGCACTCGAAAGACGGGGGAGGAACACTGAAGCTTTCTTT
>TRBV7-8|-|TRBJ2-7|-
CASSVEGQGSYGQYF
TGTGCCAGCAGCGTAGAGGGACAAGGATCCTACGGGCAGTACTTC
>TRBV15|many|TRBJ1-1|-
CATSRVRNTEAFF
TGTGCCACCAGCAGAGTGCGGAACACTGAAGCTTTCTTT
>TRBV19|-|TRBJ1-5|-
CASRKTGFGNQPQHF
TGTGCCAGTAGAAAAACAGGGTTTGGAAATCAGCCCCAGCATTTT
>TRBV25-1|-|TRBJ1-2|-
CASSEAGFLNYGYTF
TGTGCCAGCAGTGAGGCAGGTTTTTTGAACTATGGCTACACCTTC
>TRBV7-8|many|TRBJ1-5|-
CASSLTGTPNQPQHF
TGTGCCAGCAGCTTAACCGGAACCCCCAATCAGCCCCAGCATTTT
>TRBV10-1|-|TRBJ2-7|-
CASSPYSYEQYF
TGTGCCAGCAGTCCTTACTCCTACGAGCAGTACTTC
>TRBV9|-|TRBJ1-1|-
CASSAFDGVGGGAEAFF
TGTGCCAGCAGCGCCTTTGACGGCGTAGGGGGGGGGGCTGAAGCTTTCTTT
>TRBV4-3|-|TRBJ2-7|-
CASSQGTVSYEQYF
TGCGCCAGCAGCCAAGGAACAGTGTCCTACGAGCAGTACTTC
>TRBV24-1|-|TRBJ1-4|-
CASSPRGTNEKLFF
TGTGCCAGCAGTCCCAGGGGTACTAATGAAAAACTGTTTTTT
>TRBV7-6|once|TRBJ2-2|TRBD2
CASSQLPGGKTGELFF
TGTGCCAGCAGCCAACTTCCGGGGGGGAAGACCGGGGAGCTGTTTTTT
>TRBV9|many|TRBJ1-1|-
CASSVVTDFEGEAFF
TGTGCCAGCAGCGTCGTGACAGACTTCGAGGGTGAAGCTTTCTTT
>TRBV7-9|-|TRBJ2-7|-
CASSLRVPVGEQYF
TGTGCCAGCAGCTTGAGAGTGCCCGTCGGCGAGCAGTACTTC
>TRBV25-1|once|TRBJ1-5|-
CASSMGGPQPQHF
TGTGCCAGCAGTATGGGGGGGCCTCAGCCCCAGCATTTT
>TRBV20-1|many|TRBJ1-2|TRBD1
CSAQDGTVTNYGYTF
TGCAGTGCGCAAGACGGGACAGTCACTAACTATGGCTACACCTTC
>TRBV25-1|-|TRBJ1-1|-
CASSDQVWTEAFF
TGTGCCAGCAGTGATCAAGTGTGGACTGAAGCTTTCTTT
>TRBV7-2|few|TRBJ1-1|TRBD1
CASSPARLRGGTEAFF
TGTGCCAGCAGCCCGGCCAGACTCAGGGGGGGAACTGAAGCTTTCTTT
>TRBV9|few|TRBJ1-2|-
CASSQRAGQSNYGYTF
TGTGCCAGCAGCCAGCGAGCTGGACAGTCTAACTATGGCTACACCTTC
>TRBV2|many|TRBJ1-5|-
CASSSGRHSNQPQHF
TGTGCCAGCAGCTCCGGCAGGCATAGCAATCAGCCCCAGCATTTT
>TRBV20-1|few|TRBJ2-5|-
CSARVGAQTQYF
TGCAGTGCTAGAGTGGGAGCTCAGACCCAGTACTTC
>TRBV10-3|-|TRBJ1-5|-
CASSHGASNQPQHF
TGTGCCAGCAGTCATGGGGCTAGCAATCAGCCCCAGCATTTT